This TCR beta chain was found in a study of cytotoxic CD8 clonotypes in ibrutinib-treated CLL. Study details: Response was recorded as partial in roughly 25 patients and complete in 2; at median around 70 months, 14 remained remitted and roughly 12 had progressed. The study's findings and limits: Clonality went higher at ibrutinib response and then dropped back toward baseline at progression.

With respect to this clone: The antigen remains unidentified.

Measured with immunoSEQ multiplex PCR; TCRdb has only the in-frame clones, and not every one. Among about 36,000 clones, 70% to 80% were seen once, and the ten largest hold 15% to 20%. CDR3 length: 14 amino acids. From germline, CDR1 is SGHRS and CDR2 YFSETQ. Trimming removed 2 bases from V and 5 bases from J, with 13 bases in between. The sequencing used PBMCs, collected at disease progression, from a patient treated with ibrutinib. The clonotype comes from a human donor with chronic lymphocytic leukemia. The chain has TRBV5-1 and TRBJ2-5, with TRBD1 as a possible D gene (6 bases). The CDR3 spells CASSLLTGPETQYF. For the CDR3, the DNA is TGCGCCAGCAGCTTACTAACAGGGCCGGAGACCCAGTACTTC.